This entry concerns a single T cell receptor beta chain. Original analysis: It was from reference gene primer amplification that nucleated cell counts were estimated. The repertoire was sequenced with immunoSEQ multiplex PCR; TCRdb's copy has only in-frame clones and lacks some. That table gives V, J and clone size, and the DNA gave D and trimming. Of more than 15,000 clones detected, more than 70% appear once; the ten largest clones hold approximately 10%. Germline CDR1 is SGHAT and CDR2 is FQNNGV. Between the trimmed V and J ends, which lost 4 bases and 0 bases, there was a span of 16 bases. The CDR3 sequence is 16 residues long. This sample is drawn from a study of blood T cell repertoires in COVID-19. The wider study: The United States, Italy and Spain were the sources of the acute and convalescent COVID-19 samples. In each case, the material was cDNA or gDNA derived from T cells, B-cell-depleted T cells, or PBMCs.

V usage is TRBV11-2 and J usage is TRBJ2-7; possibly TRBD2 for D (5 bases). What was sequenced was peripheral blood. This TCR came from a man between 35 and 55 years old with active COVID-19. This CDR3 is CASSSPISGNSYEQYF. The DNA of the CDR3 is TGTGCCAGCAGCTCGCCTATAAGCGGTAACTCCTACGAGCAGTACTTC.